These T cell receptor beta chains were read from a single sample in a study of cytomegalovirus exposure and HLA in healthy donors. Clones were read by immunoSEQ multiplex PCR, and TCRdb kept only the in-frame ones, dropping some. The table records 130,000 or so clones, 70% to 85% of them present only once. The source material was PBMCs. Receptor source: a woman aged 18-30 years in good health and CMV-seropositive. CDR3s include the opening cysteine and the closing phenylalanine or tryptophan. Each record gives: CDR3 length, clone size, V gene, D gene, J gene, CDR3 protein, CDR3 DNA. D genes are given only for firm matches. Rows give clone size only sometimes, using once, few, many, or a class for an expanded clone.

cdr3_length: 14
clone_size: .
v_call: TRBV19
d_call: TRBD2
j_call: TRBJ2-3
cdr3_aa: CASSQWGGKDTQYF
cdr3_nt: TGTGCCAGTAGCCAATGGGGAGGGAAAGATACGCAGTATTTT

cdr3_length: 16
clone_size: .
v_call: TRBV7-3
d_call: TRBD2
j_call: TRBJ2-2
cdr3_aa: CASSLKGPAGSGELFF
cdr3_nt: TGTGCCAGCAGCTTAAAGGGACCAGCGGGGTCCGGGGAGCTGTTTTTT

cdr3_length: 12
clone_size: .
v_call: TRBV5-1
d_call: TRBD1
j_call: TRBJ2-5
cdr3_aa: CASTGQQETQYF
cdr3_nt: TGCGCCAGCACGGGACAGCAAGAGACCCAGTACTTC

cdr3_length: 15
clone_size: .
v_call: TRBV7-2
d_call: TRBD2
j_call: TRBJ2-5
cdr3_aa: CASSLQAGPQETQYF
cdr3_nt: TGTGCCAGCAGCTTGCAAGCGGGGCCGCAAGAGACCCAGTACTTC

cdr3_length: 17
clone_size: .
v_call: TRBV27
d_call: TRBD2
j_call: TRBJ2-1
cdr3_aa: CASSLFSGVISYNEQFF
cdr3_nt: TGTGCCAGCAGTTTGTTCAGCGGGGTTATCTCCTACAATGAGCAGTTCTTC

cdr3_length: 13
clone_size: .
v_call: TRBV7-9
d_call: .
j_call: TRBJ1-4
cdr3_aa: CASSPQRNEKLFF
cdr3_nt: TGTGCCAGCAGCCCTCAGCGAAATGAAAAACTGTTTTTT

cdr3_length: 14
clone_size: once
v_call: TRBV7-9
d_call: .
j_call: TRBJ1-2
cdr3_aa: CASSLRSDGDGYTF
cdr3_nt: TGTGCCAGCAGCTTACGATCTGACGGGGATGGCTACACCTTC

cdr3_length: 13
clone_size: .
v_call: TRBV6-4
d_call: .
j_call: TRBJ1-2
cdr3_aa: CASSDQGGSGYTF
cdr3_nt: TGTGCCAGCAGTGACCAGGGTGGCAGTGGCTACACCTTC

cdr3_length: 15
clone_size: .
v_call: TRBV28
d_call: TRBD1
j_call: TRBJ2-5
cdr3_aa: CASREGTGGGETQYF
cdr3_nt: TGTGCCAGCAGGGAGGGGACAGGGGGTGGGGAGACCCAGTACTTC

cdr3_length: 14
clone_size: .
v_call: TRBV5-5
d_call: TRBD1
j_call: TRBJ1-1
cdr3_aa: CASAPTGGNTEAFF
cdr3_nt: TGTGCCAGCGCCCCGACAGGGGGGAACACTGAAGCTTTCTTT

cdr3_length: 15
clone_size: .
v_call: TRBV19
d_call: .
j_call: TRBJ1-6
cdr3_aa: CASIPRTGYNSPLHF
cdr3_nt: TGTGCCAGTATCCCCAGGACGGGATATAATTCACCCCTCCACTTT

cdr3_length: 13
clone_size: .
v_call: TRBV6-5
d_call: TRBD2
j_call: TRBJ2-3
cdr3_aa: CASSYRGADTQYF
cdr3_nt: TGTGCCAGCAGTTACCGGGGGGCAGATACGCAGTATTTT

cdr3_length: 16
clone_size: .
v_call: TRBV7-9
d_call: TRBD1
j_call: TRBJ2-3
cdr3_aa: CASSSAGTGTTDTQYF
cdr3_nt: TGTGCCAGCAGCTCCGCCGGGACAGGGACCACAGATACGCAGTATTTT

cdr3_length: 13
clone_size: .
v_call: TRBV19
d_call: .
j_call: TRBJ2-5
cdr3_aa: CASSPAGAETQYF
cdr3_nt: TGTGCCAGTAGCCCGGCAGGGGCGGAGACCCAGTACTTC

cdr3_length: 13
clone_size: .
v_call: TRBV7-6
d_call: TRBD1
j_call: TRBJ2-5
cdr3_aa: CASSRQGTDEQYF
cdr3_nt: TGTGCCAGCAGCCGACAGGGGACTGATGAGCAGTACTTC